These 25 T cell receptor beta chains were all obtained from the same sample, sequenced in a study of Graves' ophthalmopathy and Graves' hyperthyroidism. The TCR beta CDR3 regions underwent amplification from RNA transcripts. First-round RT-PCR with HTBI primers preceded a second-round multiplex PCR. Via MiXCR, TCRdb re-called the multiplex PCR reads, giving one row per CDR3 protein. Of about 1.1 million distinct CDR3 sequences listed, less than 45% are singletons. Sequenced: peripheral blood or thyroid tissue (not recorded which). All receptors come from an adult man with Graves' hyperthyroidism.

Concerning this clonotype: The junction differs from germline at one of its ends, possibly a read error. The chain carries TRBV3-1 and TRBJ2-5; D gene unclear. Germline V lookup: CDR1 LGHDT, CDR2 YNNKEL (reference sequence). The CDR3 spans 11 residues. CDR3 bases: TGTGCCAGCAGCCGCTCTAGGTTGAAGGACTTC. This gives the protein CASSRSRLKDF.

This clonotype was recorded many times. Relative to the germline gene, one junction end is altered; a read error may explain this. This chain connects TRBV10-2 to TRBJ1-6; D is unresolved. The germline gives CDR1 WSHSY, CDR2 SAAADI. The CDR3 loop spans 15 amino acids. CDR3 protein: CASSELQTSNSPFHF. The DNA for the CDR3 is TGCGCCAGCAGTGAATTACAGACTTCCAATTCACCCTTCCACTTT.

This clonotype was counted once. The chain links TRBV9 to TRBJ1-5, with 8 bases fitting TRBD1. The CDR3 is made up of 13 amino acids. Per germline, CDR1 SGDLS and CDR2 YYNGEE. Unmatched junction bases numbered 2, after V lost 3 bases and J lost 6 bases. The CDR3 is CASSAGGFQPQHF. In DNA, the CDR3 is TGTGCCAGCAGCGCAGGGGGCTTTCAGCCCCAGCATTTT.

The J gene is TRBJ2-3, the V gene TRBV29-1; 7 bases map to TRBD2. Per the germline V gene, CDR1 is SQVTM and CDR2 is ANQGSEA. Germline trimming cut 2 bases from V and 7 bases from J; bases unmatched to any gene: 6. There are 13 residues in the CDR3. The CDR3 DNA follows: TGCAGCGTTGAAAAGCGGGATCCACATACGCAGTATTTT. It codes for CSVEKRDPHTQYF.

At least ten counts were recorded for this clonotype. This chain connects TRBV19 to TRBJ2-2; D unclear. Trimming pared 1 base from V and 5 bases from J, leaving 5 bases between. This CDR3 is 13 amino acids long. Germline CDR1 is LNHDA and CDR2 is SQIVND (reference sequence). Written as DNA, the CDR3 is TGTGCCAGTAGTATAGTGGGTACCGGGGAGCTGTTTTTT. It yields the protein CASSIVGTGELFF.

This clonotype was seen more than once but under ten times. J is TRBJ1-1 and V is TRBV15, with D perhaps TRBD1 (5 bases). Germline V gene lookup returns CDR1 LNHNV and CDR2 YYDKDF (reference sequence). The CDR3 contains 14 residues. Trimming took off 0 bases at V and 3 bases at J, with 8 bases between the two ends. The CDR3 loop reads CATSREQGYTEAFF. Here the CDR3 DNA reads TGTGCCACCAGCAGAGAGCAGGGCTACACTGAAGCTTTCTTT.

The V and J genes are TRBV7-9 and TRBJ2-7; 8 bases map to TRBD2. After removal of 5 bases from V and 2 bases from J, the junction contained 8 bases not matched to a gene. This CDR3 is built from 15 residues. Germline CDR1 and CDR2: SEHNR and FQNEAQ (reference sequence). The chain's CDR3 is CASSARAGETYEQYF. The CDR3 DNA reads TGTGCCAGCAGCGCACGAGCGGGAGAAACCTACGAGCAGTACTTC.

The V gene is TRBV6-5, the J gene TRBJ1-1; no clear D gene. Deletions cut 5 bases from V and 6 bases from J, with 16 bases between. Per germline, CDR1 MNHEY and CDR2 SVGAGI. The CDR3 contains 14 residues. In DNA, the CDR3 is TGTGCCAGCAGTAAGCTGACGGGGAGGGCTGAAGCTTTCTTT. Protein product: CASSKLTGRAEAFF.

V is TRBV20-1 and J is TRBJ1-1; D is uncertain. The germline CDR1 and CDR2 sequences are DFQATT and SNEGSKA (reference sequence). This CDR3 has 12 residues. V lost 3 bases, J lost 2 bases, and 7 bases lay in between. CDR3 protein: CSARTSNTEAFF. The CDR3 coding sequence is TGCAGTGCTAGGACATCTAACACTGAAGCTTTCTTT.

This clonotype was found many times. With a much larger clone just one base away, this may be a read error. DNA of the CDR3: TGTGCCAGCAGTGCAGACAGCGACACTGAAGCTTTCTTT. Encoded protein: CASSADSDTEAFF. The gene calls are TRBV12-3 or TRBV12-4 and TRBJ1-1, with D possibly being TRBD1 (5 bases). The CDR3 runs 13 residues. Trimming took off 5 bases at V and 3 bases at J, with 10 bases between the two ends.

The chain is built from TRBV18 and TRBJ1-1; 7 bases align to TRBD1. This CDR3 has 15 amino acids. Per germline, CDR1 KGHSH and CDR2 LQKENI. V lost 1 base and J lost 4; bases outside the gene matches: 6. CDR3 sequence reads: CASSPQGARGTEAFF. The CDR3 region has the DNA TGTGCCAGCTCACCACAGGGGGCGCGGGGCACTGAAGCTTTCTTT.

Remarks on this clonotype: A much larger clone lies one base from this, so it may be a read error. The V and J genes are TRBV15 and TRBJ2-7, with 10 positions matching TRBD1. The length of the CDR3 is 15 residues. Germline lookup yields CDR1 LNHNV and CDR2 YYDKDF (reference sequence). V lost 1 base, J lost 2 bases, and 2 bases stayed unmatched. The CDR3 coding sequence is TGTGCCACCAGCAGAGGAGGGACAGGGGCCTACGAGCAGTACTTC. This sequence encodes CATSRGGTGAYEQYF.

This clonotype came up a few times. The V and J genes are TRBV10-1 and TRBJ1-1; D is uncertain. Trimming left V 10 bases short and J 6 bases short, with 18 bases between. Germline CDR1 is WNHNN and CDR2 is SYGVQD (reference sequence). The CDR3 contains 13 residues. DNA of the CDR3: TGCGCCACCGGAGAGGGCTTCGCGTCTGAAGCTTTCTTT. Its translation: CATGEGFASEAFF.

With respect to this clonotype: Since a much larger clone is just one base distant, this may be a read error. CDR3 sequence (DNA): TGTGCCAGCAGCTTGGCCGGGTCAGGGAGTTCACCCCTCCACTTT. Amino acids: CASSLAGSGSSPLHF. This sequence joins TRBV5-4 and TRBJ1-6, with D perhaps matching TRBD1 (5 bases). V dropped 0 bases and J dropped 9 bases, with 13 bases sitting between them. Germline CDR1 reads SGHNT; CDR2 reads YYREEE (reference sequence). The CDR3 consists of 15 residues.

Notes on this clonotype: In this CDR3 the conserved last residue, phenylalanine or tryptophan, is missing, so a read error is likely. The limits of the CDR3 on the DNA are not certain, so only TCRdb's listed CDR3 is given. V gene TRBV7-2 combines with J gene TRBJ2-5; the D call of TRBD1 is as the table states it, not checked on the DNA. The CDR3 spans 18 amino acids, including both terminal residues. Germline V gene data show CDR1 as SGHTA and CDR2 as FQGNSA. The CDR3 here is CASSLGWGAVYGGYTFGS.

Notes on this clonotype: Because the CDR3's place on the DNA is in doubt, the DNA is left out and the CDR3 is given as listed by TCRdb. CDR3: CATPCLCASTEAGGGNQPQHF. V gene TRBV24-1 combines with J gene TRBJ1-5; the table's D call, TRBD1, was not checked against the DNA. Germline V gene data show CDR1 as KGHDR and CDR2 as SFDVKD. The CDR3 adds up to 21 amino acids, both ends counted.

This clonotype appeared many times. The chain is built from TRBV6-5 and TRBJ1-6; weak D call: TRBD1 (6 bases). Trimming removed 6 bases at V and 7 bases at J, with 19 bases between. This CDR3 has 16 residues. Germline CDR1 reads MNHEY; CDR2 reads SVGAGI. The CDR3 DNA sequence: TGTGCCAGCAGCCGGCTACAACACAGGGAAAATTCACCCCTCCACTTT. This codes for CASSRLQHRENSPLHF.

The CDR3 region is CSASWDRGFDQPQHF. The CDR3 coding sequence is TGCAGTGCTAGTTGGGACAGGGGATTTGATCAGCCCCAGCATTTT. The chain has TRBV20-1 and TRBJ1-5, with 10 bases aligning to TRBD1. Trimming cost V 3 bases and J 5 bases; bases outside gene matches: 7. The CDR3 loop spans 15 amino acids. Germline loops: CDR1 DFQATT, CDR2 SNEGSKA (reference sequence).

V and J are TRBV19 and TRBJ1-5, with a possible D match to TRBD1 (6 bases). The germline V gene encodes CDR1 LNHDA and CDR2 SQIVND (reference sequence). The V and J ends lost 6 bases and 7 bases respectively, with 13 bases between them. The CDR3 length is 13 residues. CDR3 loop: CASSSVQGQPQHF. CDR3 sequence (DNA): TGTGCCAGTAGCAGCGTACAGGGACAGCCCCAGCATTTT. Full variable domain (outside the CDR3, taken from reference TRBV19 and TRBJ1-5): DGGITQSPKYLFRKEGQNVTLSCEQNLNHDAMYWYRQDPGQGLRLIYYSQIVNDFQKGDIAEGYSVSREKKESFPLTVTSAQKNPTAFYLCASSSVQGQPQHFGDGTRLSIL.

The chain carries TRBV4-2 and TRBJ2-5; D is unresolved. CDR1 LGHNA and CDR2 YNFKEQ come from the germline V gene. The CDR3 is made up of 16 amino acids. The V gene lost 2 bases and the J gene lost 1 base, with 14 bases spanning the gap. CDR3 residues: CASSQSSLGSQETQYF. The DNA of the CDR3 is TGTGCCAGCAGCCAATCCTCCCTGGGAAGCCAAGAGACCCAGTACTTC.

The chain couples TRBV10-3 to TRBJ1-1, with D perhaps TRBD1 (5 bases). Trimming pared 4 bases from V and 1 base from J, leaving 34 bases between. Germline assignment: CDR1 ENHRY and CDR2 SYGVKD. The CDR3 extends over 22 amino acids. Here the CDR3 DNA reads TGTGCCATCAGTGGAGGGGTGAATTATCTCGGACTGCCAGGCGGAGGGAACACTGAAGCTTTCTTT. Translated: CAISGGVNYLGLPGGGNTEAFF.

The rearrangement joins TRBV12-3 or TRBV12-4 to TRBJ2-5; weak D call: TRBD2 (5 bases). Trimming left V 7 bases short and J 2 bases short, with 14 bases between. The CDR3 covers 14 residues. The CDR3 bases are TGTGCCAGCAATGGGCTAGCCGTACAAGAGACCCAGTACTTC. Translated: CASNGLAVQETQYF.

The rearrangement links TRBV12-3 or TRBV12-4 to TRBJ2-7; possible D gene TRBD1, 8 bases. V was clipped by 6 bases and J by 3 bases, with 18 bases between them. This CDR3 comprises 15 residues. The CDR3 DNA reads as TGTGCCAGCAGGCCAACAGGGGGGGGCTTCTACGAGCAGTACTTC. It specifies CASRPTGGGFYEQYF.

This clonotype was seen ten or more times. The chain employs TRBV4-1 and TRBJ2-7; tentatively, D is TRBD1 (5 bases). Germline V gene sequence: CDR1 MGHRA, CDR2 YSYEKL. Trimming pared 1 base from V and 2 bases from J, leaving 9 bases between. The CDR3 sequence is 14 residues long. The CDR3 DNA is TGCGCCAGCAGCCAAGCTACAGGTACCTACGAGCAGTACTTC. Its protein is CASSQATGTYEQYF.

Ten or more counts support this clonotype. V usage is TRBV25-1 and J usage is TRBJ1-6, with D perhaps matching TRBD1 (5 bases). This CDR3 is built from 13 residues. The V end was cut by 6 bases, the J end by 7 bases, with 10 bases between. Germline CDR1 and CDR2: MGHDK and SYGVNS. The CDR3: CASRGRLNSPLHF. CDR3 coding DNA: TGTGCCAGCAGGGGACGTCTCAATTCACCCCTCCACTTT.